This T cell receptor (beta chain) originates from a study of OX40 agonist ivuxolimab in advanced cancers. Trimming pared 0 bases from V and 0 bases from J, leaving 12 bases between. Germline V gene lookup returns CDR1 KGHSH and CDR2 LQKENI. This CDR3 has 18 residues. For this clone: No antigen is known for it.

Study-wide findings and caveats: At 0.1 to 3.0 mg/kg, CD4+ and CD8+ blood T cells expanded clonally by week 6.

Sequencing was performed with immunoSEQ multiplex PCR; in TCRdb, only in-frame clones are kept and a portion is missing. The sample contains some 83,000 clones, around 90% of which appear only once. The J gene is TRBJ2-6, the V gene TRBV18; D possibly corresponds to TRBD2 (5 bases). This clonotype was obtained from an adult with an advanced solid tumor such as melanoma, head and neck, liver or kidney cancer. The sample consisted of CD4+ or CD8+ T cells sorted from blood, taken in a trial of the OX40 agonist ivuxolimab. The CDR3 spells CASSPPKGESSGANVLTF. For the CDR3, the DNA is TGTGCCAGCTCACCACCCAAGGGAGAGAGCTCTGGGGCCAACGTCCTGACTTTC.